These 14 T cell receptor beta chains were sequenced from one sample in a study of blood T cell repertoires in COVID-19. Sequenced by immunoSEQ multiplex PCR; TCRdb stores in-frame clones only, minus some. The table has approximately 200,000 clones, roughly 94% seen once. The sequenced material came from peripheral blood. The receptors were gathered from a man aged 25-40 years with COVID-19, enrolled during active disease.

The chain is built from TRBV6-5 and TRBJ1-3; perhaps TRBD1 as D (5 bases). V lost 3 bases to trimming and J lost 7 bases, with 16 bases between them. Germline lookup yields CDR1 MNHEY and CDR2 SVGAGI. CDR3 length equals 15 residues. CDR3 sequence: CASSYNQGIGNTIYF. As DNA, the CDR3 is TGTGCCAGCAGTTATAACCAGGGTATCGGGAACACCATATATTTT.

CDR3 sequence: CASSLFSGVKTQYF. The CDR3 DNA follows: TGTGCCAGCAGCTTATTTAGCGGGGTGAAGACCCAGTACTTC. The chain uses TRBV7-2 and TRBJ2-5; 8 bases are shared with TRBD2. Trimming took 2 bases from V and 6 from J; bases not matched to a gene: 5. Germline CDR1 reads SGHTA; CDR2 reads FQGNSA. The CDR3 length is 14 residues.

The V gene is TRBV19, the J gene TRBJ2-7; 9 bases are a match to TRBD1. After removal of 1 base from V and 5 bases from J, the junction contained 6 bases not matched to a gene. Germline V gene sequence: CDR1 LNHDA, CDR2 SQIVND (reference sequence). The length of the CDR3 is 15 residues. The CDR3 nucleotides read TGTGCCAGTAGTATAGGGACAGGGGTGTACAACGAGCAGTACTTC. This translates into CASSIGTGVYNEQYF.

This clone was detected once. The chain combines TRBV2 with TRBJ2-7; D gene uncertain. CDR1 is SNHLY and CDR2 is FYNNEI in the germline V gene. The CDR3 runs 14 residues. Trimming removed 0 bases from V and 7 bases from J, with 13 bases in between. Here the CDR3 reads CASSEAKLVWEQYF. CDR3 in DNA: TGTGCCAGCAGTGAAGCGAAGCTAGTGTGGGAGCAGTACTTC. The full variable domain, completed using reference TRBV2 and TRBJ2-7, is EPEVTQTPSHQVTQMGQEVILRCVPISNHLYFYWYRQILGQKVEFLVSFYNNEISEKSEIFDDQFSVERPDGSNFTLKIRSTKLEDSAMYFCASSEAKLVWEQYFGPGTRLTVT.

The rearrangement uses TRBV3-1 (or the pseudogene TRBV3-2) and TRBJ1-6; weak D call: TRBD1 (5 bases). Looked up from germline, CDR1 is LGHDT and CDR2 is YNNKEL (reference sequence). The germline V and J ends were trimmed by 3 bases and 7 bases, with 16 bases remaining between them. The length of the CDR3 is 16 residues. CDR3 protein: CASSHGGKTGNSPLHF. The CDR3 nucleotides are TGTGCCAGCAGCCATGGAGGGAAAACAGGAAATTCACCCCTCCACTTT.

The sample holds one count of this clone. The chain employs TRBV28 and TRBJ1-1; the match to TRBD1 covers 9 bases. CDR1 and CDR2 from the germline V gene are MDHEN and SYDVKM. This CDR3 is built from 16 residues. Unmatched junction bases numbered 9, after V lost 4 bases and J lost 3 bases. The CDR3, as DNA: TGTGCCAGCAGTTCGGGACAGGGAGGAGGGTACACTGAAGCTTTCTTT. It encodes CASSSGQGGGYTEAFF.

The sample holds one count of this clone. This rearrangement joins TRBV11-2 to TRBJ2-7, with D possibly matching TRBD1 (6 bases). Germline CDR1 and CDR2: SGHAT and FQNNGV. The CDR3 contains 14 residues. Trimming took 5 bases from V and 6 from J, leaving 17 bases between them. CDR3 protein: CASSPGTPQGEQYF. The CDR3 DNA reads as TGTGCCAGCAGCCCGGGGACACCCCAGGGCGAGCAGTACTTC.

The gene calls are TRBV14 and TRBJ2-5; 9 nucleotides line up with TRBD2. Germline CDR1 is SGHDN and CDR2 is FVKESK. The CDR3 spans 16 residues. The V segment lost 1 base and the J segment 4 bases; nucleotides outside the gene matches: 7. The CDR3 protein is CASSQVGLAGRETQYF. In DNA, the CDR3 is TGTGCCAGCAGCCAAGTCGGGCTAGCGGGAAGAGAGACCCAGTACTTC.

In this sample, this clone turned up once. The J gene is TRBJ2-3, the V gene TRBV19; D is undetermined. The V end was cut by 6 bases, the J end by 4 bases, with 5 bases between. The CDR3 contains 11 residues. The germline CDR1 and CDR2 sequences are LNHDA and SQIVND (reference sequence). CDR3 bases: TGTGCCAGTAGGTCTGCAGATACGCAGTATTTT. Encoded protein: CASRSADTQYF.

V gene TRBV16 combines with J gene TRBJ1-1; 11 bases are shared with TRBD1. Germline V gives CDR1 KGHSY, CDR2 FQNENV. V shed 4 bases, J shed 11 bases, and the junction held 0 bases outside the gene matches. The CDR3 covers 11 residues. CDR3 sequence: CASSRDRGAFF. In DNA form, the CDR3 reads TGTGCCAGCAGCCGGGACAGGGGGGCTTTCTTT.

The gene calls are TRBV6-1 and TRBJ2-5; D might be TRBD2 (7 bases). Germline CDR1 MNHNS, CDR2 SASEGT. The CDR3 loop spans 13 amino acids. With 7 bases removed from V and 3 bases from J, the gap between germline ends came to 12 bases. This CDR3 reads CASTQGGEETQYF. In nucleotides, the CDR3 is TGTGCCAGCACCCAAGGGGGGGAAGAGACCCAGTACTTC.

The CDR3 DNA follows: TGTGCCATCAGTGAGTCGGTCGGTTTGCCGATGAACACTGAAGCTTTCTTT. Translation gives CAISESVGLPMNTEAFF. This sequence joins TRBV10-3 and TRBJ1-1, with unresolved D. The V gene's germline CDR1 is ENHRY and CDR2 SYGVKD. This CDR3 contains 17 residues. V lost 0 bases to trimming and J lost 0 bases, with 14 bases between them.

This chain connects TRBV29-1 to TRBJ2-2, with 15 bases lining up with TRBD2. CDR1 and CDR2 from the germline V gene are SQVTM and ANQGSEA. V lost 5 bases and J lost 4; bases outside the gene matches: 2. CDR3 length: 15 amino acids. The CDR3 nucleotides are TGCAGCGTTCGGACTAGCGGGGGGGCCACCGGGGAGCTGTTTTTT. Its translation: CSVRTSGGATGELFF.

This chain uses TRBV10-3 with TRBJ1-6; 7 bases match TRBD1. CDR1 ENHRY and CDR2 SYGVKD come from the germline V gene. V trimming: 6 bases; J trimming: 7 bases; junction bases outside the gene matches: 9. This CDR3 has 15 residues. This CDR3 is CAIRAGQEDNSPLHF. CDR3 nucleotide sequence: TGTGCCATCAGGGCCGGACAGGAAGACAATTCACCCCTCCACTTT.